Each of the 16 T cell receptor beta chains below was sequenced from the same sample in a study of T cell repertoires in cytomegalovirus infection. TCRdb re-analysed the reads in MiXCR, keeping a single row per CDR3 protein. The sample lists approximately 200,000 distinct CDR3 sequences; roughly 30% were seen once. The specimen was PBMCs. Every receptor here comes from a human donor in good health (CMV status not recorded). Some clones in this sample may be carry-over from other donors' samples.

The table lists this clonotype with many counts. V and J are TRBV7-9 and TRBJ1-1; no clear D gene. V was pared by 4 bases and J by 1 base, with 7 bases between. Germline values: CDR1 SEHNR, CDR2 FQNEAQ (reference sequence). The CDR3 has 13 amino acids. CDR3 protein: CASSSSGNTEAFF. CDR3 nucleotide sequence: TGTGCCAGCAGCTCTTCAGGGAACACTGAAGCTTTCTTT.

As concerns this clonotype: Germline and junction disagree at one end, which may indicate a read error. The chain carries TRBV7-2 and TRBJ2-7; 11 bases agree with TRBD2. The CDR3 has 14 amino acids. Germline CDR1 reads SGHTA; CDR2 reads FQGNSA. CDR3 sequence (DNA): TGTGCCATCAGCGGGACTAGCGGAAGCTACCAGCAGTACTTC. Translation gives CAISGTSGSYQQYF.

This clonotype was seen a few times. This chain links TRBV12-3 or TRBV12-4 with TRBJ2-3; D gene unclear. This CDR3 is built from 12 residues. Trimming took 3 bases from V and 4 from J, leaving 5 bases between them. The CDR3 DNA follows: TGTGCCAGCAGTTTGATTCCAGATACGCAGTATTTT. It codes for CASSLIPDTQYF.

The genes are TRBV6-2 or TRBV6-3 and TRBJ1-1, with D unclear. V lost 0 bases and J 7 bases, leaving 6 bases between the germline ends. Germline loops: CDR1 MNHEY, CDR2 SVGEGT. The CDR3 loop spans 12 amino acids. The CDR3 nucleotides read TGTGCCAGCAGTTACTCGTGGATTGAAGCTTTCTTT. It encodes CASSYSWIEAFF.

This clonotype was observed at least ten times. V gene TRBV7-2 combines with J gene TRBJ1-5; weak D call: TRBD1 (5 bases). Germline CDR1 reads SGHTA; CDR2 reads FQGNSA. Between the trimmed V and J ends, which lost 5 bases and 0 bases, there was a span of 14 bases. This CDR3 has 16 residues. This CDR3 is CASSPGGAISNQPQHF. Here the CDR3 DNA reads TGTGCCAGCAGCCCGGGTGGGGCAATTAGCAATCAGCCCCAGCATTTT.

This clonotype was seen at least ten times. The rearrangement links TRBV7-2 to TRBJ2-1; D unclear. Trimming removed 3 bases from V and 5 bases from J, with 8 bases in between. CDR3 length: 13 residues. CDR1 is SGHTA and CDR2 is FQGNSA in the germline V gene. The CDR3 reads CASSFRRDNEQFF. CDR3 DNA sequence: TGTGCCAGCAGCTTCAGACGGGACAATGAGCAGTTCTTC.

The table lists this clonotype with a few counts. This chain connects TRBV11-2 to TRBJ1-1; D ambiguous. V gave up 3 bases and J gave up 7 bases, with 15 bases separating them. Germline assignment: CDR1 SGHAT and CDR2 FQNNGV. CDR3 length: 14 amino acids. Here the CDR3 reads CASSFLTVGIEAFF. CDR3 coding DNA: TGTGCCAGCAGCTTTTTAACGGTGGGAATTGAAGCTTTCTTT.

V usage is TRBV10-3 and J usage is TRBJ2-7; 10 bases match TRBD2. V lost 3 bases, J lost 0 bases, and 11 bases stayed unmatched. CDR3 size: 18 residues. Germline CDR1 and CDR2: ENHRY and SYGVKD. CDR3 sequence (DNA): TGTGCCATCAGTGATGTTGGTAGCGGGGGGAGGAGCTCCTACGAGCAGTACTTC. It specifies CAISDVGSGGRSSYEQYF.

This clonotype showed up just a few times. CDR3 amino acids: CASSPLSRETQYF. DNA of the CDR3: TGTGCCAGCAGCCCATTGTCCAGAGAGACCCAGTACTTC. The chain combines TRBV11-2 with TRBJ2-5; the D is unclear. V was shortened by 5 bases and J by 4 bases, with 11 bases between the two germline ends. The CDR3 has 13 residues. From germline, CDR1 is SGHAT and CDR2 FQNNGV.

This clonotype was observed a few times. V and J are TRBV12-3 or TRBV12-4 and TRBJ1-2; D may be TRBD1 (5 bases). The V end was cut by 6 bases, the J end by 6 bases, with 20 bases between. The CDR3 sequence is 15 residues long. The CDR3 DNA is TGTGCCAGCAGCCGATCGGGACCGGCACGGGATGGCTACACCTTC. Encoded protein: CASSRSGPARDGYTF.

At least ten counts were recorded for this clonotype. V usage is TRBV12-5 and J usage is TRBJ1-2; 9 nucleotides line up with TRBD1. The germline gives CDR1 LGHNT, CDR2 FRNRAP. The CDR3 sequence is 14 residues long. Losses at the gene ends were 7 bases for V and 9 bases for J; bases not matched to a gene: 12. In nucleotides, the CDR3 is TGTGCTAGTGCTCCGGGACAGGGACGTGCGCGCTACACCTTC. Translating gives CASAPGQGRARYTF.

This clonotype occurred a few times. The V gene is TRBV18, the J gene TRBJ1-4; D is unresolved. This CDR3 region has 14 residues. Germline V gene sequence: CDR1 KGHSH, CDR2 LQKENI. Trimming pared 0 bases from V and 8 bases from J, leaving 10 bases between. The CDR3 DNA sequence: TGTGCCAGCTCACCACCGGCAGGAGGGGAAAAACTGTTTTTT. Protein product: CASSPPAGGEKLFF.

CDR3 protein: CASSLPLGQVQSYEQYF. The CDR3 nucleotides are TGTGCCAGCAGCTTACCCCTCGGACAGGTGCAGTCCTACGAGCAGTACTTC. The chain links TRBV7-2 to TRBJ2-7; 7 bases agree with TRBD1. Looked up from germline, CDR1 is SGHTA and CDR2 is FQGNSA. The CDR3 is 17 residues long. The V and J ends lost 2 bases and 1 base, in that order; junction bases with no gene match: 11.

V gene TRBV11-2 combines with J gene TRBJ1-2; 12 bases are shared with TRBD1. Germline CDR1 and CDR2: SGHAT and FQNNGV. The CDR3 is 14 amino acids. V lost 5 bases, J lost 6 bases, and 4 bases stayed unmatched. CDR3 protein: CASSRDRGRDGYTF. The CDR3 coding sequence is TGTGCCAGCAGCCGGGACAGGGGGCGAGATGGCTACACCTTC.

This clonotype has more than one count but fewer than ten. This CDR3 reads CASSRVADTQYF. Written as DNA, the CDR3 is TGTGCCAGCAGCCGGGTGGCAGATACGCAGTATTTT. This chain joins TRBV12-3 or TRBV12-4 and TRBJ2-3; D remains unclear. The CDR3 consists of 12 residues. The germline V and J ends were trimmed by 6 bases and 4 bases, with 8 bases remaining between them.

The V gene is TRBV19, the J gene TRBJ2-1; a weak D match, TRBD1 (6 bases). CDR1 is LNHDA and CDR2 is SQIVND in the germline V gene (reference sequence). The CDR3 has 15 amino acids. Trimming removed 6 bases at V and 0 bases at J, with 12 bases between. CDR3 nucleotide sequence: TGTGCCAGTAGACCCGACAGGTTCTCCTACAATGAGCAGTTCTTC. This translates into CASRPDRFSYNEQFF.